This T cell receptor beta chain was profiled in a study of cytomegalovirus exposure and HLA in healthy donors. General study results and limits: Among donors in an Asian-associated ancestry cluster, a later analysis reportedly found fewer N-insertions than the roughly 610-donor mean.

About this clone: Antigen specificity is unknown.

The PCR made use of 60 Vbeta and 13 Jbeta primers. Clones were read by immunoSEQ multiplex PCR, and TCRdb kept only the in-frame ones, dropping some. The table has 200,000 to 250,000 clones, around 81% seen once; the top ten hold under 8%. This CDR3 contains 16 residues. CDR1 and CDR2 (germline): SQVTM, ANQGSEA. The V segment lost 4 bases and the J segment 5 bases; nucleotides outside the gene matches: 10. The chain links TRBV29-1 to TRBJ2-2, with 10 bases fitting TRBD2. Material: PBMCs. The receptor's source is a woman in her sixties in good health and CMV-seropositive. Here the CDR3 reads CSVGNLAGVSTGELFF. CDR3 nucleotides: TGCAGCGTTGGGAATCTAGCGGGAGTTAGTACCGGGGAGCTGTTTTTT.